The 28 T cell receptor beta chains listed next were all sequenced from one sample in a study of vaccination and CD4 T cells after COVID-19. An Oncomine TCR Beta short-read assay was used to sequence the DNA from cultured CD4+ T cells. Via MiXCR, TCRdb re-called the PCR reads, giving one row per CDR3 protein. The sample consists of around 4,000 distinct CDR3 sequences, approximately 19% of them appearing once. These receptors' targets are unknown. As to treatment: roughly 11-day PBMC culture with coronavirus spike peptide pools or control peptides (ViraFEST assay). Sequencing used CD4+ T cells from blood, cultured in vitro. Source of these receptors: a human donor who had recovered from COVID-19.

A few counts support this clonotype. The chain combines TRBV9 with TRBJ1-1, with D perhaps TRBD1 (6 bases). V shed 1 base and J shed 4 bases, with 11 bases lying between them. The CDR3 is 14 residues long. Germline V gene data show CDR1 as SGDLS and CDR2 as YYNGEE. The CDR3 DNA reads as TGTGCCAGCAGCGTATTAGAGGGGGTCACTGAAGCTTTCTTT. It yields the protein CASSVLEGVTEAFF.

The chain employs TRBV20-1 and TRBJ2-3; D is possibly TRBD1 or TRBD2 (6 bases each). The germline V and J ends were trimmed by 5 bases and 1 base, with 16 bases remaining between them. Per germline, CDR1 DFQATT and CDR2 SNEGSKA (reference sequence). This CDR3 contains 15 residues. The CDR3 is CSAFREGGRTDTQYF. CDR3 in DNA: TGCAGTGCTTTTCGTGAGGGGGGACGCACAGATACGCAGTATTTT.

The V and J genes are TRBV7-3 and TRBJ2-3; 8 bases are a match to TRBD2. Germline V gene data show CDR1 as SGHTA and CDR2 as FQGTGA. V shed 4 bases, J shed 0 bases, and the junction held 3 bases outside the gene matches. This CDR3 contains 15 residues. CDR3 bases: TGTGCCAGCAGCTCCATAGCGGGGAGCACAGATACGCAGTATTTT. Amino acids: CASSSIAGSTDTQYF.

In this sample, this clonotype turned up a few times. The CDR3 coding sequence is TGTGCCAGCAGTTCCAGGGTCCATAACGGCTACACCTTC. This sequence encodes CASSSRVHNGYTF. J is TRBJ1-2 and V is TRBV12-3 or TRBV12-4, with D tentatively TRBD1 (5 bases). V lost 4 bases to trimming and J lost 8 bases, with 14 bases between them. The CDR3 is 13 residues long.

This clonotype came up a few times. The chain's CDR3 is CASSVLRGHVGTDTQYF. The CDR3 nucleotides are TGTGCCAGCAGCGTACTCAGGGGCCACGTCGGCACAGATACGCAGTATTTT. The J gene is TRBJ2-3, the V gene TRBV5-6; tentatively, D is TRBD1 (6 bases). Looked up from germline, CDR1 is SGHDT and CDR2 is YYEEEE. V was trimmed by 4 bases and J by 1 base, leaving 19 bases between them. The CDR3 has 17 amino acids.

The chain links TRBV7-9 to TRBJ1-3; 7 bases map to TRBD1. J was trimmed by 0 bases and V by 5 bases; bases with no gene match: 10. The CDR3 is made up of 17 amino acids. Germline V CDR1 and CDR2: SEHNR, FQNEAQ (reference sequence). CDR3 in amino acids: CASSPHMGQYSGNTIYF. The CDR3 coding sequence is TGTGCCAGCAGCCCCCACATGGGACAGTACTCTGGAAACACCATATATTTT.

CDR3 bases: TGTGCCAGCAGCCGCCGGGACGTAGGTCTCGAGCAGTACTTC. Its translation is CASSRRDVGLEQYF. The genes are TRBV7-8 and TRBJ2-7; the D call may be TRBD1 or TRBD2 (5 bases each). Germline assignment: CDR1 SGHVS and CDR2 FQNEAQ. The CDR3 runs 14 residues. The germline V and J ends were trimmed by 5 bases and 6 bases, with 17 bases remaining between them.

By share, this clonotype ranks as medium-sized. This chain uses TRBV6-4 with TRBJ1-1; tentative D call: TRBD1 (6 bases). Per germline, CDR1 MRHNA and CDR2 SNTAGT. V was pared by 6 bases and J by 2 bases, with 13 bases between. This CDR3 has 14 amino acids. CDR3 bases: TGTGCCAGCAGCCCAGAAGGGGGAAACACTGAAGCTTTCTTT. Protein product: CASSPEGGNTEAFF.

The chain carries TRBV3-1 and TRBJ2-2, with 10 bases lining up with TRBD1. V lost 6 bases, J lost 6 bases, and 16 bases stayed unmatched. CDR3 size: 18 residues. Per germline, CDR1 LGHDT and CDR2 YNNKEL (reference sequence). The CDR3 loop reads CASSYTHPGTGVPGELFF. The CDR3 region has the DNA TGTGCCAGCAGTTACACTCACCCCGGGACAGGGGTCCCCGGGGAGCTGTTTTTT.

The CDR3 region is CSANRGAPTDTQYF. For the CDR3, the DNA is TGCAGTGCTAATCGTGGGGCCCCCACAGATACGCAGTATTTT. The chain is built from TRBV20-1 and TRBJ2-3, with D tentatively TRBD1 (5 bases). V lost 4 bases and J 2 bases, leaving 13 bases between the germline ends. Germline CDR1 is DFQATT and CDR2 is SNEGSKA (reference sequence). The CDR3 has 14 residues.

The table lists this clonotype with a few counts. This chain connects TRBV6-5 to TRBJ1-2; TRBD1 aligns across 7 bases. This CDR3 has 14 residues. The V gene's germline CDR1 is MNHEY and CDR2 SVGAGI. Trimming took 4 bases from V and 8 from J; bases not matched to a gene: 10. The CDR3 reads CASSLGEGAGGYTF. CDR3 bases: TGTGCCAGCAGTTTGGGGGAGGGGGCAGGAGGCTACACCTTC.

The chain recombines TRBV4-1 with TRBJ2-5, with D maybe TRBD2 (7 bases). This CDR3 region has 16 residues. Germline V gene sequence: CDR1 MGHRA, CDR2 YSYEKL. The ends were cut back, 3 bases at V and 2 bases at J, with 16 bases in the middle. CDR3 bases: TGCGCCAGCAGCCAGTCCCGGGGGGCTGAGCAAGAGACCCAGTACTTC. Translation gives CASSQSRGAEQETQYF.

V is TRBV6-1 and J is TRBJ1-2; D perhaps matches TRBD1 (6 bases). Germline values: CDR1 MNHNS, CDR2 SASEGT. Trimming left V 5 bases short and J 4 bases short, with 17 bases between. The CDR3 consists of 15 residues. The CDR3 protein is CASSPEGHVGYGYTF. The CDR3 DNA reads as TGTGCCAGCAGTCCTGAGGGACACGTCGGCTATGGCTACACCTTC.

This clonotype is categorized as medium-sized. The chain employs TRBV6-1 and TRBJ1-5, with 7 bases matching TRBD1. Germline CDR1 reads MNHNS; CDR2 reads SASEGT. Trimming removed 2 bases from V and 16 bases from J; junction bases left unmatched: 8. This CDR3 is built from 12 residues. The CDR3 region is CASSEPPTGNHF. The CDR3 DNA is TGTGCCAGCAGTGAACCTCCGACAGGGAACCATTTT.

The chain employs TRBV2 and TRBJ2-3, with 12 bases fitting TRBD2. The CDR3 runs 16 residues. With 6 bases clipped from V and 6 bases from J, the junction kept 10 bases outside the gene matches. CDR1 is SNHLY, CDR2 FYNNEI, per germline. The CDR3: CASRSPSGGGPDTQYF. For the CDR3, the DNA is TGTGCCAGCAGGTCCCCTAGCGGGGGGGGGCCGGATACGCAGTATTTT.

The chain recombines TRBV19 with TRBJ1-3, with TRBD1 as a possible D gene (6 bases). With 8 bases removed from V and 0 bases from J, the gap between germline ends came to 11 bases. Germline V gene lookup returns CDR1 LNHDA and CDR2 SQIVND (reference sequence). CDR3 length: 14 residues. As DNA, the CDR3 is TGTGCCAGTGCCCGGACAGACTCTGGAAACACCATATATTTT. Protein: CASARTDSGNTIYF.

This clonotype showed up just a few times. The rearrangement joins TRBV20-1 to TRBJ2-7, with 8 nucleotides matching TRBD2. Germline values: CDR1 DFQATT, CDR2 SNEGSKA (reference sequence). CDR3 length: 15 residues. With 7 bases clipped from V and 2 bases from J, the junction kept 13 bases outside the gene matches. CDR3 loop: CSVPSGGPLPYEQYF. The CDR3 DNA reads TGCAGTGTACCCAGCGGGGGCCCCCTCCCCTACGAGCAGTACTTC.

The chain recombines TRBV5-6 with TRBJ2-6; D perhaps matches TRBD2 (6 bases). The CDR3 loop spans 16 amino acids. The V gene's germline CDR1 is SGHDT and CDR2 YYEEEE. Trimming removed 4 bases at V and 0 bases at J, with 11 bases between. The CDR3 region is CASSPLGGSGANVLTF. DNA for the CDR3: TGTGCCAGCAGCCCCCTGGGGGGCTCTGGGGCCAACGTCCTGACTTTC.

The chain links TRBV10-2 to TRBJ2-3; D remains unclear. CDR1 WSHSY and CDR2 SAAADI come from the germline V gene. This CDR3 is built from 13 residues. Between the trimmed V and J ends, which lost 7 bases and 0 bases, there was a span of 8 bases. Here the CDR3 DNA reads TGCGCCAGCAACCCGACTAGCACAGATACGCAGTATTTT. Translating gives CASNPTSTDTQYF.

Only a few counts were recorded for this clonotype. V gene TRBV10-1 combines with J gene TRBJ2-7, with D possibly TRBD1 on 6 matching bases. The CDR3 has 13 residues. Germline CDR1 reads WNHNN; CDR2 reads SYGVQD (reference sequence). The germline V and J ends were trimmed by 4 bases and 6 bases, with 13 bases remaining between them. The CDR3 protein is CASSADDRREQYF. CDR3 DNA sequence: TGCGCCAGCAGTGCGGATGACAGGCGCGAGCAGTACTTC.

This clonotype is medium-sized (0.01 to 0.1%) within its sample. The chain uses TRBV2 and TRBJ1-1, with 9 bases aligning to TRBD1. This CDR3 contains 13 residues. From germline, CDR1 is SNHLY and CDR2 FYNNEI. V trimming: 4 bases; J trimming: 11 bases; junction bases outside the gene matches: 8. DNA of the CDR3: TGTGCCAGCAGTGCCCGGACAGGGGCATGGGCTTTCTTT. Translated, it gives CASSARTGAWAFF.

Only a few counts were recorded for this clonotype. This chain joins TRBV30 and TRBJ1-3; D ambiguous. Per the germline V gene, CDR1 is GTSNPN and CDR2 is SVGIG (reference sequence). V was clipped by 0 bases and J by 4 bases, with 10 bases between them. This CDR3 is built from 14 residues. The CDR3 loop reads CAWSVQPWGNTIYF. CDR3 in DNA: TGTGCCTGGAGTGTACAACCTTGGGGAAACACCATATATTTT. Looking up the rest from reference TRBV30 and TRBJ1-3 gives the full variable domain: SQTIHQWPATLVQPVGSPLSLECTVEGTSNPNLYWYRQAAGRGLQLLFYSVGIGQISSEVPQNLSASRPQDRQFILSSKKLLLSDSGFYLCAWSVQPWGNTIYFGEGSWLTVV.

The sample holds a few counts of this clonotype. The chain is built from TRBV4-1 and TRBJ2-3; 7 bases line up with TRBD2. Germline CDR1 is MGHRA and CDR2 is YSYEKL. Trimming cost V 0 bases and J 3 bases; bases outside gene matches: 3. This CDR3 has 15 residues. The CDR3 reads CASSQDLAVTDTQYF. DNA of the CDR3: TGCGCCAGCAGCCAAGACCTAGCGGTGACAGATACGCAGTATTTT.

This rearrangement joins TRBV12-3 or TRBV12-4 to TRBJ2-1; 10 nucleotides align to TRBD2. Unmatched junction bases numbered 8, after V lost 7 bases and J lost 8 bases. The CDR3 totals 14 residues. The CDR3 loop is CASTRAGGRDEQFF. DNA of the CDR3: TGTGCCAGCACCCGAGCGGGGGGGCGCGATGAGCAGTTCTTC.

The V call is TRBV6-1, the J call TRBJ2-4; 7 bases are shared with TRBD1. Germline-derived CDR1 and CDR2 are MNHNS and SASEGT. The length of the CDR3 is 20 residues. Trimming at V came to 1 base and at J to 2 bases, leaving 17 bases not matched to a gene. CDR3 DNA: TGTGCCAGCAGTGAAGTTCCGAGGATACAGGGGAAGTCTTCCAAAAACATTCAGTACTTC. Its protein product is CASSEVPRIQGKSSKNIQYF.

The genes are TRBV19 and TRBJ1-2; D not certain. CDR3 size: 16 residues. Deletions cut 1 base from V and 1 base from J, with 13 bases between. Germline CDR1 reads LNHDA; CDR2 reads SQIVND (reference sequence). This CDR3 is CASSIAPPAFNYGYTF. As DNA, the CDR3 is TGTGCCAGTAGTATAGCCCCACCGGCCTTTAACTATGGCTACACCTTC.

The rearrangement links TRBV5-4 to TRBJ2-1; 8 bases line up with TRBD1. Germline CDR1 reads SGHNT; CDR2 reads YYREEE (reference sequence). CDR3 length equals 15 residues. The V and J ends lost 5 bases and 9 bases, in that order; junction bases with no gene match: 13. The CDR3 DNA follows: TGTGCCAGCAGACAAGACAGGGGAACGCGGCTTGAGCAGTTCTTC. Amino acids: CASRQDRGTRLEQFF.

This clonotype ranks as medium-sized. The J gene is TRBJ1-5, the V gene TRBV20-1; no clear D gene. From germline, CDR1 is DFQATT and CDR2 SNEGSKA (reference sequence). The CDR3 runs 12 residues. V lost 4 bases to trimming and J lost 2 bases, with 6 bases between them. CDR3 in amino acids: CSAKDGNQPQHF. DNA for the CDR3: TGCAGTGCTAAGGACGGCAATCAGCCCCAGCATTTT.